Below, one T cell receptor (beta chain) is given with its context. Recruitment covered about 25 US areas and drew participants whose ages spanned roughly 18 to 89 years. The recovered donors of Cohort 3 showed two negative PCRs, clearance, or symptom resolution. Germline loops: CDR1 MNHEY, CDR2 SVGAGI. Trimming at V came to 2 bases and at J to 3 bases, leaving 3 bases not matched to a gene. The CDR3 has 14 residues. Assay: immunoSEQ multiplex PCR; the TCRdb copy retains only in-frame clones and omits some. There are approximately 300,000 clones in the sample; approximately 84% occur only once, and 10% lies in the top ten. The sample belongs to a study of blood T cell repertoires in COVID-19. Study context: T cells, B-cell-depleted T cells, or PBMCs provided the cDNA or gDNA that served as material.

This sequence was found in a woman between 18 and 29 years old who had recovered from COVID-19. The specimen sequenced was PBMCs or T cells enriched from blood (not recorded which). The V gene is TRBV6-5, the J gene TRBJ1-2; TRBD1 matches 7 bases. The CDR3 bases are TGTGCCAGCAGTTACGGAGGGGGCGACTATGGCTACACCTTC. Protein product: CASSYGGGDYGYTF.